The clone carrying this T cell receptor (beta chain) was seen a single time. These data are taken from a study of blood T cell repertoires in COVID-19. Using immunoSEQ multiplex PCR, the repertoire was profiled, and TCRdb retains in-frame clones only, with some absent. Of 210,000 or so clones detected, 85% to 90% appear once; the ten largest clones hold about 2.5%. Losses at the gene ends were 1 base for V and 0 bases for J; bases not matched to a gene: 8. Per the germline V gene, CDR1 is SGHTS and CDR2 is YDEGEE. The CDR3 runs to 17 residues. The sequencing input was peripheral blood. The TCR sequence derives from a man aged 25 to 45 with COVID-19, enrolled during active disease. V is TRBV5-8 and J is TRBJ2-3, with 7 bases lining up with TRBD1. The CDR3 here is CASSLSGQASSTDTQYF. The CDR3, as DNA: TGTGCCAGCAGCTTGTCAGGACAGGCCTCTAGCACAGATACGCAGTATTTT.